This T cell receptor (beta chain) was sequenced for a study of T cell clonotyping in hematopoietic cell transplantation. Study-level results: After transplant, recipient diversity fell while pathologically expanded clonotypes grew through day 180.

Details on this clone: Its specificity is unknown.

CDR3 size: 14 residues. Germline values: CDR1 SGHRS, CDR2 YFSETQ. Trimming stripped 1 base from V and 3 bases from J, with 10 bases between. Using immunoSEQ multiplex PCR, the repertoire was profiled, and TCRdb retains in-frame clones only, with some absent. Of 15,000 to 20,000 clones in the sample, about 82% were seen once. Indicated time point: recipient sample about 28 days before transplant, after cytoreduction. Recipient blood drawn about 28 days pretransplant and days 30, 100, 180 after. The clonotype originates from a man aged 50 or older with acute myeloid leukemia. Some clones in this sample may be carry-over from other donors' samples. This material consisted of peripheral blood mononuclear cells, taken before stem cell transplant. V gene TRBV5-1 combines with J gene TRBJ2-5; D call uncertain. The CDR3 DNA reads TGCGCCAGCAGCTTGTTGCCAAGTGAAGAGACCCAGTACTTC. It translates to CASSLLPSEETQYF.